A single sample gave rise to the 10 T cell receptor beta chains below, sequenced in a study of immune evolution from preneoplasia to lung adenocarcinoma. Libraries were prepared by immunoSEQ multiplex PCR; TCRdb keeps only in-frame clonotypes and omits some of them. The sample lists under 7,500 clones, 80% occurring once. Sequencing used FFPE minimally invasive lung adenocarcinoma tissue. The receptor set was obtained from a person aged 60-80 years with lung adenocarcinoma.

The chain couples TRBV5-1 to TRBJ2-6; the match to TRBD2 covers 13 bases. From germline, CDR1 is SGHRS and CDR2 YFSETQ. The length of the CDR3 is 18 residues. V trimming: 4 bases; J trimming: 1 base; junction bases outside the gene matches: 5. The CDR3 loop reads CASSLLTSGRSGANVLTF. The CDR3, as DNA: TGCGCCAGCAGCCTCCTGACTAGCGGGAGGTCTGGGGCCAACGTCCTGACTTTC.

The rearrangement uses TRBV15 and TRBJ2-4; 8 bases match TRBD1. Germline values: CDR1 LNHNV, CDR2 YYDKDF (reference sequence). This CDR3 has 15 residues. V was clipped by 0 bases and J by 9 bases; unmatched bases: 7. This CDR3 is CATSRDENTGGIQYF. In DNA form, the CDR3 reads TGTGCCACCAGCAGAGATGAAAACACAGGGGGCATTCAGTACTTC.

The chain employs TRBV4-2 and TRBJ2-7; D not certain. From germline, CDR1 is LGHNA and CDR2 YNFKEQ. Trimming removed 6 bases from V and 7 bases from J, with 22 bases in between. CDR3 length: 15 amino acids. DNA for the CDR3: TGTGCCAGCAGACCAACTCTGGCAGCCCCTAGGGAGCAGTACTTC. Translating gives CASRPTLAAPREQYF.

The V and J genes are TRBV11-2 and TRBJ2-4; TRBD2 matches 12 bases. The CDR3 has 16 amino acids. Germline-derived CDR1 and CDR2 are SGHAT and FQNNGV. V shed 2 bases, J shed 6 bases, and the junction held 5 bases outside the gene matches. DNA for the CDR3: TGTGCCAGCAGCTTACTAGCGGGAGGGCCAAGAAACATTCAGTACTTC. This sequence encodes CASSLLAGGPRNIQYF.

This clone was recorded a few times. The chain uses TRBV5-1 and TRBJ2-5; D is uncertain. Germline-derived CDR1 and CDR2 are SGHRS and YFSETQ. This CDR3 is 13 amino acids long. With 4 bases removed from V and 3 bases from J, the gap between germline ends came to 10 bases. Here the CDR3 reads CASSPVGKETQYF. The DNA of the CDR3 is TGCGCCAGCAGCCCAGTGGGAAAAGAGACCCAGTACTTC. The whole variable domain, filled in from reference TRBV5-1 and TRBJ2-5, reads KAGVTQTPRYLIKTRGQQVTLSCSPISGHRSVSWYQQTPGQGLQFLFEYFSETQRNKGNFPGRFSGRQFSNSRSEMNVSTLELGDSALYLCASSPVGKETQYFGPGTRLLVL.

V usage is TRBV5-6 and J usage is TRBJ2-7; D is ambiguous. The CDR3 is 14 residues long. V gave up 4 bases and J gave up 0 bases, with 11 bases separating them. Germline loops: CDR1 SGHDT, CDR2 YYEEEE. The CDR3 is CASSGSSYSYEQYF. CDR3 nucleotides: TGTGCCAGCAGCGGTTCTTCTTACTCCTACGAGCAGTACTTC.

CDR3 bases: TGTGCCAGCAGCTACGAGACTAGCGGGAGCTACGAGCAGTACTTC. Protein: CASSYETSGSYEQYF. The chain employs TRBV5-4 and TRBJ2-7; 12 positions match TRBD2. There are 15 residues in the CDR3. V shed 3 bases, J shed 3 bases, and the junction held 4 bases outside the gene matches. CDR1 is SGHNT, CDR2 YYREEE, per germline (reference sequence).

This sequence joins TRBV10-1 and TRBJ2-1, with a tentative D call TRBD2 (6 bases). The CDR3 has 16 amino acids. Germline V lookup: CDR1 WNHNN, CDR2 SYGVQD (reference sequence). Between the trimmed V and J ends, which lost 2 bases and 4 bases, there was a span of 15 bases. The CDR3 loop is CASSEIGSGSYNEQFF. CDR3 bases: TGCGCCAGCAGTGAGATCGGGAGCGGGTCATACAATGAGCAGTTCTTC.

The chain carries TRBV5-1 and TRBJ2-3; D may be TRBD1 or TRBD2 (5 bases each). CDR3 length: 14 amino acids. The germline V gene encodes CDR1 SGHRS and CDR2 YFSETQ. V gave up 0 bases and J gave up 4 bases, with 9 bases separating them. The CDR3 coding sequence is TGCGCCAGCAGCTTGGAGATGGGGGCAGATACGCAGTATTTT. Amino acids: CASSLEMGADTQYF. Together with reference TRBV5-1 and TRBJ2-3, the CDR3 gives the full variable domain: KAGVTQTPRYLIKTRGQQVTLSCSPISGHRSVSWYQQTPGQGLQFLFEYFSETQRNKGNFPGRFSGRQFSNSRSEMNVSTLELGDSALYLCASSLEMGADTQYFGPGTRLTVL.

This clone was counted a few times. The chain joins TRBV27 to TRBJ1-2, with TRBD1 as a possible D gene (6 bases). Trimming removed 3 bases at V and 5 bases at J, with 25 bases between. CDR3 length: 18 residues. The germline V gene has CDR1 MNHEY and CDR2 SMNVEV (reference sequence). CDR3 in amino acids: CASSFSTARANGQYGYTF. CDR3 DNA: TGTGCCAGCAGTTTCTCAACAGCTCGGGCCAACGGACAGTATGGCTACACCTTC.